The 14 T cell receptor beta chains below were found in one sample sequenced in a study of T cell responses to AZD1222 COVID-19 vaccine. Data came from immunoSEQ multiplex PCR; TCRdb stores just in-frame clones and leaves some out. The sample lists over 100,000 clones, approximately 85% occurring once. The sequenced sample was peripheral blood, obtained 28 days after the second dose of the MenACWY control vaccine. These receptors all stem from an adult who received the MenACWY meningococcal vaccine as a control.

The CDR3 bases are TGTGCCTGGACTAAAGGGGGGGTCAATAGCAATCAGCCCCAGCATTTT. Translating gives CAWTKGGVNSNQPQHF. This chain joins TRBV30 and TRBJ1-5, with D tentatively TRBD1 (6 bases). Germline CDR1 and CDR2: GTSNPN and SVGIG (reference sequence). The CDR3 runs to 16 residues. V was cut by 4 bases and J by 0 bases, with 16 bases left in between.

The chain carries TRBV3-1 (or the pseudogene TRBV3-2) and TRBJ2-3; 9 nucleotides match TRBD1. The CDR3 is made up of 18 amino acids. Germline values: CDR1 LGHDT, CDR2 YNNKEL (reference sequence). J lost 2 bases, V lost 3 bases, and 12 bases had no gene match. Written as DNA, the CDR3 is TGTGCCAGCAGCCATCAAGGGACAGGGTATGATGCCACAGATACGCAGTATTTT. Residues: CASSHQGTGYDATDTQYF.

The chain couples TRBV4-3 to TRBJ1-1; D is possibly TRBD1 (6 bases). With 4 bases removed from V and 4 bases from J, the gap between germline ends came to 10 bases. The length of the CDR3 is 13 residues. Per germline, CDR1 LGHNA and CDR2 YSLEER. CDR3 sequence (DNA): TGCGCCAGCAGCCTAAGGGGGGGCACTGAAGCTTTCTTT. It codes for CASSLRGGTEAFF.

This clone was counted a single time. The V and J genes are TRBV24-1 and TRBJ1-2, with D possibly matching TRBD1 (6 bases). The CDR3 extends over 14 amino acids. The germline V gene has CDR1 KGHDR and CDR2 SFDVKD. Trimming cost V 5 bases and J 1 base, with 10 bases left between them. The CDR3 DNA sequence: TGTGCCACCAGTGGGCAGGGGAATAACTATGGCTACACCTTC. Its translation is CATSGQGNNYGYTF.

The V and J genes are TRBV7-9 and TRBJ2-2; the D gene is possibly TRBD1 (6 bases). The ends were cut back, 8 bases at V and 4 bases at J, with 14 bases in the middle. CDR1 is SEHNR and CDR2 is FQNEAQ in the germline V gene (reference sequence). The CDR3 contains 14 residues. The CDR3 is CASAEQGTTGELFF. The CDR3 DNA is TGTGCCAGCGCCGAACAGGGTACCACCGGGGAGCTGTTTTTT.

This chain joins TRBV5-4 and TRBJ1-1, with 9 nucleotides matching TRBD1. The CDR3 consists of 14 residues. V was pared by 4 bases and J by 8 bases, with 9 bases of the junction left unmatched. CDR1 and CDR2 (germline): SGHNT, YYREEE (reference sequence). The CDR3 spells CASSARDRVLEAFF. In nucleotides, the CDR3 is TGTGCCAGCAGCGCCCGGGACAGGGTGTTAGAAGCTTTCTTT. The complete variable domain, with remaining parts taken from reference TRBV5-4 and TRBJ1-1, reads ETGVTQSPTHLIKTRGQQVTLRCSSQSGHNTVSWYQQALGQGPQFIFQYYREEENGRGNFPPRFSGLQFPNYSSELNVNALELDDSALYLCASSARDRVLEAFFGQGTRLTVV.

The J gene is TRBJ2-7, the V gene TRBV6-2 or TRBV6-3, with TRBD2 as a possible D gene (5 bases). V shed 0 bases and J shed 5 bases, with 17 bases lying between them. The CDR3 runs to 16 residues. Germline V gene lookup returns CDR1 MNHEY and CDR2 SVGEGT. CDR3 sequence: CASSYSNFRGAHEQYV. In DNA, the CDR3 is TGTGCCAGCAGTTACTCGAACTTCCGGGGTGCACACGAGCAGTACGTC.

CDR3 sequence reads: CASSPRDEKLFF. CDR3 coding DNA: TGTGCCAGCAGTCCCCGGGATGAAAAACTGTTTTTT. This chain connects TRBV25-1 to TRBJ1-4, with D unclear. Germline V gene lookup returns CDR1 MGHDK and CDR2 SYGVNS. The CDR3 has 12 residues. Trimming left V 5 bases short and J 6 bases short, with 7 bases between.

This clone was found a few times. The chain employs TRBV10-1 and TRBJ1-1; D perhaps matches TRBD1 (6 bases). Germline CDR1 and CDR2: WNHNN and SYGVQD (reference sequence). The CDR3 length is 12 residues. V was clipped by 5 bases and J by 7 bases, with 11 bases between them. The DNA of the CDR3 is TGCGCCAGCAGTCCTGAGACAGGTGAAGCTTTCTTT. Translated, it gives CASSPETGEAFF.

A few counts support this clone. The V call is TRBV5-1, the J call TRBJ2-5; possible D gene TRBD1, 7 bases. V was cut by 3 bases and J by 4 bases, with 13 bases left in between. Germline CDR1 and CDR2: SGHRS and YFSETQ. The length of the CDR3 is 14 residues. The CDR3 bases are TGCGCCAGCAGCTCGCAGGGGGGACGAGAGACCCAGTACTTC. It encodes CASSSQGGRETQYF. The complete variable domain, with remaining parts taken from reference TRBV5-1 and TRBJ2-5, reads KAGVTQTPRYLIKTRGQQVTLSCSPISGHRSVSWYQQTPGQGLQFLFEYFSETQRNKGNFPGRFSGRQFSNSRSEMNVSTLELGDSALYLCASSSQGGRETQYFGPGTRLLVL.

V and J are TRBV4-3 and TRBJ1-2; the D gene is possibly TRBD1 (5 bases). CDR1 and CDR2 from the germline V gene are LGHNA and YSLEER. The V gene lost 1 base and the J gene lost 1 base, with 16 bases spanning the gap. This CDR3 region has 17 residues. This CDR3 reads CASSQGVRDSFNYGYTF. CDR3 coding DNA: TGCGCCAGCAGCCAAGGAGTAAGGGACTCCTTTAACTATGGCTACACCTTC.

V gene TRBV28 combines with J gene TRBJ2-3, with D perhaps matching TRBD2 (7 bases). Germline lookup yields CDR1 MDHEN and CDR2 SYDVKM. The CDR3 runs 16 residues. V lost 7 bases and J lost 1, with 18 bases in between. CDR3 DNA sequence: TGTGCCAGCACCTCGCCCCGGGGGGCCGGCACAGATACGCAGTATTTT. It specifies CASTSPRGAGTDTQYF. The full variable domain, rest sourced from reference TRBV28 and TRBJ2-3, is DVKVTQSSRYLVKRTGEKVFLECVQDMDHENMFWYRQDPGLGLRLIYFSYDVKMKEKGDIPEGYSVSREKKERFSLILESASTNQTSMYLCASTSPRGAGTDTQYFGPGTRLTVL.

The CDR3 here is CASSDQGLDGYTF. CDR3 coding DNA: TGTGCCAGCAGTGATCAAGGCCTTGATGGCTACACCTTC. V usage is TRBV2 and J usage is TRBJ1-2; D not resolved. CDR1 SNHLY and CDR2 FYNNEI come from the germline V gene. The CDR3 sequence is 13 residues long. The germline V and J ends were trimmed by 3 bases and 6 bases, with 11 bases remaining between them.

This clone was observed a single time. The V call is TRBV19, the J call TRBJ1-2; 12 bases fit TRBD1. The V gene's germline CDR1 is LNHDA and CDR2 SQIVND (reference sequence). The CDR3 runs to 18 residues. V lost 7 bases and J lost 4; bases outside the gene matches: 16. CDR3 sequence (DNA): TGTGCCAGTACCGTAGGGACAGGGGGCACCCAGCTAAGCTATGGCTACACCTTC. Translated, it gives CASTVGTGGTQLSYGYTF.